This T cell receptor (beta chain) was observed in a study of blood T cell repertoires in COVID-19. At the level of the study: Donors in the United States, Italy and Spain gave samples during acute or convalescent COVID-19. T cells, B-cell-depleted T cells, or PBMCs supplied cDNA or gDNA.

For recovered donors of Cohort 3, there were two negative PCRs, clearance, or symptom resolution. Per the study methods: Estimation of nucleated cell counts relied on the amplification of reference gene primers. Profiling relied on immunoSEQ multiplex PCR, and the TCRdb table lists in-frame clones only, not all of them. D and trimming were read from the DNA, whereas the V and J calls and clone size are those reported in that table. The sample consists of 200,000 to 250,000 clones, roughly 89% of them appearing once. The CDR3 length is 15 residues. Germline CDR1 LNHDA, CDR2 SQIVND (reference sequence). The junction had 8 bases not matched to a gene; V was cut back by 9 bases and J by 4 bases.

The origin of this receptor is a woman between 40 and 55 years old who had recovered from COVID-19. The J gene is TRBJ2-6, the V gene TRBV19; 8 bases are shared with TRBD2. The sequenced material came from PBMCs or T cells enriched from blood (not recorded which). As DNA, the CDR3 is TGTGCCAGCCAACCCCGGGGGGGAGGGGCCAACGTCCTGACTTTC. It translates to CASQPRGGGANVLTF.